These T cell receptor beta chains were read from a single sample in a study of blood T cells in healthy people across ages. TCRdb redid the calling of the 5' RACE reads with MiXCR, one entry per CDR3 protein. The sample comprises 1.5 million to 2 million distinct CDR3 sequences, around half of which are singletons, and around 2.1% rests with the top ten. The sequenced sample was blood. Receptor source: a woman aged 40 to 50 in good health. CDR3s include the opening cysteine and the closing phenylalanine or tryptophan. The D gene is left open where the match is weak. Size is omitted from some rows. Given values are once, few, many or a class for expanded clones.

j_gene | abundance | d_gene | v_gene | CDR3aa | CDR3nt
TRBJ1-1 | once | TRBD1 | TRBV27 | CASSHGPRGPDTEAFF | TGTGCCAGCAGTCACGGTCCCAGGGGGCCGGACACTGAAGCTTTCTTT
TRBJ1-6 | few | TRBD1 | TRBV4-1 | CASSQDPRQGANSPLHF | TGCGCCAGCAGCCAAGATCCCAGACAGGGCGCTAATTCACCCCTCCACTTT
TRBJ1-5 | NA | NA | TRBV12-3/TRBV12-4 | CASSFGRDNQPQHF | TGTGCCAGCAGTTTCGGACGGGACAATCAGCCCCAGCATTTT
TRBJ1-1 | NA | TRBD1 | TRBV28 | CASSPWDSRNTEAFF | TGTGCCAGCAGTCCATGGGACAGCAGGAACACTGAAGCTTTCTTT
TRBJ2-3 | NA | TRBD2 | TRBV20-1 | CSAREAGTSGQYWGTDTQYF | TGCAGTGCTAGAGAAGCGGGGACTAGCGGTCAATATTGGGGCACAGATACGCAGTATTTT
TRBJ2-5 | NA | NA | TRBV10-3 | CAIRGYGRNRETQYF | TGTGCCATCAGGGGATATGGACGTAACCGAGAGACCCAGTACTTC
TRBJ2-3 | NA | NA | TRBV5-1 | CASSTGRSDTDTQYF | TGCGCCAGCAGCACGGGACGGTCAGACACAGATACGCAGTATTTT
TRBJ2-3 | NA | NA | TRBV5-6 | CASSRPRFSTDTQYF | TGTGCCAGCAGCCGACCCCGTTTTAGCACAGATACGCAGTATTTT
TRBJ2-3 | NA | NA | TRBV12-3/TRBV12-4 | CASNMDTDTQYF | TGTGCCAGCAACATGGACACAGATACGCAGTATTTT
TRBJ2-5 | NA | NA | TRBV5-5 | CASSLSQSQETQYF | TGTGCCAGCAGCTTATCACAATCCCAAGAGACCCAGTACTTC
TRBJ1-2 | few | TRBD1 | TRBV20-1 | CSARDQRLTGLAGYTF | TGCAGTGCTAGAGATCAGAGACTGACAGGGTTGGCTGGCTACACCTTC
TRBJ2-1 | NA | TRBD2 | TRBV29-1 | CSVRLAVYNEQFF | TGCAGCGTTCGACTAGCGGTCTACAATGAGCAGTTCTTC
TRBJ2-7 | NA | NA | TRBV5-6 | CASSPRVGYDEQYF | TGTGCCAGCAGCCCTCGGGTAGGGTATGACGAGCAGTACTTC
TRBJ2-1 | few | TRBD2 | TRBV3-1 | CASSLLAGGIHEQFF | TGTGCCAGCAGCCTACTAGCGGGGGGTATCCATGAGCAGTTCTTC
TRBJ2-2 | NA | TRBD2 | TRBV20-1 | CSARPRTSGNTGELFF | TGCAGTGCTCGACCAAGGACTAGCGGGAACACCGGGGAGCTGTTTTTT
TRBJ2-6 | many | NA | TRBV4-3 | CASSQATGYSGANVLTF | TGCGCCAGCAGCCAGGCCACAGGGTACTCCGGGGCCAACGTCCTGACTTTC
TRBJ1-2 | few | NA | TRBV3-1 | CASSQESPGLYGYTF | TGTGCCAGCAGCCAAGAGAGTCCGGGCCTCTATGGCTACACCTTC
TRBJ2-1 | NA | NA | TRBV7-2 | CASSFLPGVNEQFF | TGTGCCAGCAGCTTTCTTCCTGGGGTTAATGAGCAGTTCTTC
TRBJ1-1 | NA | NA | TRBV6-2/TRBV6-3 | CASRIYRDMNTEAFF | TGTGCCAGCAGGATCTACAGGGATATGAACACTGAAGCTTTCTTT
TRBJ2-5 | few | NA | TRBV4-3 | CASSQGVRDQETQYF | TGCGCCAGCAGCCAAGGGGTCCGGGACCAAGAGACCCAGTACTTC
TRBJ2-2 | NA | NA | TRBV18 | CASSPQARDKTGELFF | TGTGCCAGCTCACCCCAAGCCAGGGACAAGACCGGGGAGCTGTTTTTT
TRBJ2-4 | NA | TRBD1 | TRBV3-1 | CASSPPPTGSKNIQYF | TGTGCCAGCAGCCCCCCTCCGACAGGGTCCAAAAACATTCAGTACTTC
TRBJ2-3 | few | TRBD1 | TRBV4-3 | CASSQGRGQGFDTQYF | TGCGCCAGCAGCCAAGGACGAGGACAGGGGTTCGATACGCAGTATTTT
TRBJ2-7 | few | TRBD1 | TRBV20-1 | CSARETGLIYEQYF | TGCAGTGCTAGAGAGACAGGGCTCATCTACGAGCAGTACTTC
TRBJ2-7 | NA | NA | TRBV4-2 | CASSQERQGPYEQYF | TGTGCCAGCAGCCAAGAAAGGCAGGGCCCCTACGAGCAGTACTTC
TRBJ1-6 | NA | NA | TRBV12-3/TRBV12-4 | CASSLQGPVSPLHF | TGTGCCAGCAGTTTACAGGGGCCAGTATCACCCCTCCACTTT
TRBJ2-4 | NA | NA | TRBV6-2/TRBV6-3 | CASGPFTGTKGNIQYF | TGTGCCAGCGGACCCTTTACCGGGACGAAGGGGAACATTCAGTACTTC
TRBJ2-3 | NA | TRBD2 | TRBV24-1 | CATTGAGALPDTQYF | TGTGCCACCACCGGAGCGGGGGCTCTCCCAGATACGCAGTATTTT
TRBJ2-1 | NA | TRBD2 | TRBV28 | CASSSTSGDRTQFF | TGTGCCAGCAGTTCGACTAGCGGGGACAGGACCCAGTTCTTC
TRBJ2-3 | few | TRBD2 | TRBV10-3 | CAISEGPSGTSTDTQYF | TGTGCCATCAGTGAAGGCCCTAGCGGAACTAGCACAGATACGCAGTATTTT
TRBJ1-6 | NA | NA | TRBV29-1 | CSNPGALRSYNSPLHF | TGCAGCAATCCAGGGGCCCTTCGCTCCTATAATTCACCCCTCCACTTT
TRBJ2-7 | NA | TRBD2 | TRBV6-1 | CASRSIGTIRTYEQYF | TGTGCCAGCAGAAGTATCGGGACTATCCGAACCTACGAGCAGTACTTC